Listed below are T cell receptor beta chains from one sample, sequenced in a study of cytomegalovirus exposure and HLA in healthy donors. The table came from immunoSEQ multiplex PCR; TCRdb's copy has only in-frame clones and leaves some out. This sample yields 150,000 to 200,000 clones, of which roughly 80% are seen a single time; 4% to 5.5% belongs to the top ten. The sequenced material came from PBMCs. Receptors were obtained from a male donor in good health and CMV-seronegative. Both conserved end residues are part of each CDR3. Each record gives: V gene, J gene, D gene, clone size, CDR3 protein, CDR3 DNA. A D gene is named only where the DNA matches it firmly. Where a row states a size, it is once, few, many or the class of an expanded clone; other rows omit it.

TRBV4-3	TRBJ1-5	NA	once	CASSQGWSQGWSNQPQHF	TGCGCCAGCAGCCAAGGATGGAGCCAGGGATGGAGCAATCAGCCCCAGCATTTT
TRBV10-2	TRBJ2-3	TRBD2	NA	CASTRLAGGPGASTDTQYF	TGCGCCAGCACTAGACTAGCGGGAGGGCCTGGGGCTAGCACAGATACGCAGTATTTT
TRBV7-3	TRBJ2-1	TRBD1	NA	CASSKTGGLNNEQFF	TGTGCCAGCAGCAAAACAGGGGGTCTTAACAATGAGCAGTTCTTC
TRBV7-3	TRBJ2-5	TRBD2	NA	CASSLKGGGGRETQYF	TGTGCCAGCAGCTTAAAAGGCGGGGGGGGCCGTGAGACCCAGTACTTC
TRBV15	TRBJ2-7	NA	NA	CATSRATQAGEQYF	TGTGCCACCAGCAGAGCGACCCAGGCCGGCGAGCAGTACTTC
TRBV14	TRBJ1-2	NA	NA	CASSQKTGQLANYGYTF	TGTGCCAGCAGCCAAAAAACCGGACAGTTAGCTAACTATGGCTACACCTTC
TRBV18	TRBJ2-2	NA	NA	CASSTKGGAGELFF	TGTGCCAGCTCAACCAAAGGAGGAGCCGGGGAGCTGTTTTTT
TRBV27	TRBJ2-2	NA	once	CASKVQSNTGELFF	TGTGCCAGCAAAGTACAGTCTAACACCGGGGAGCTGTTTTTT
TRBV27	TRBJ1-5	TRBD1	NA	CASRDRGQPQHF	TGTGCCAGCAGGGACAGGGGACAGCCCCAGCATTTT
TRBV19	TRBJ2-6	TRBD2	NA	CASSMGGSTSGANVLTF	TGTGCTAGTAGTATGGGCGGGAGTACTTCTGGGGCCAACGTCCTGACTTTC
TRBV19	TRBJ2-1	TRBD2	few	CASIKSASGATYNEQFF	TGTGCCAGTATAAAGTCGGCTAGCGGGGCTACCTACAATGAGCAGTTCTTC
TRBV6-4	TRBJ2-2	TRBD2	many	CASSDGEGTGELFF	TGTGCCAGCAGTGACGGGGAGGGCACCGGGGAGCTGTTTTTT
TRBV5-6	TRBJ1-1	NA	NA	CASSPTHFWGLRAEAFF	TGTGCCAGCAGCCCTACCCACTTTTGGGGGCTTCGGGCTGAAGCTTTCTTT
TRBV7-3	TRBJ1-2	TRBD1	NA	CASSPETGNGYTF	TGTGCCAGCAGCCCTGAGACAGGGAATGGCTACACCTTC
TRBV18	TRBJ1-1	TRBD1	NA	CASSGTGLEAFF	TGTGCCAGCTCAGGGACAGGCCTTGAAGCTTTCTTT
TRBV14	TRBJ2-7	NA	NA	CASSPSWALNEQYF	TGTGCCAGCAGCCCCTCCTGGGCCTTGAACGAGCAGTACTTC
TRBV19	TRBJ2-5	NA	NA	CASRGAGETQYF	TGTGCCAGTAGGGGGGCCGGGGAGACCCAGTACTTC
TRBV6-1	TRBJ2-7	TRBD1	NA	CASSEGYRGEQYF	TGTGCCAGCAGTGAAGGCTACAGGGGCGAGCAGTACTTC
TRBV19	TRBJ1-6	NA	NA	CASSSTTRAPLHF	TGTGCCAGTAGTTCGACCACCAGGGCACCCCTCCACTTT
TRBV28	TRBJ2-7	NA	NA	CASSLRGGSSSYEQYF	TGTGCCAGCAGTTTACGCGGTGGGTCTAGCTCCTACGAGCAGTACTTC
TRBV20-1	TRBJ1-2	NA	NA	CSAREGYGYTF	TGCAGTGCAAGGGAGGGCTATGGCTACACCTTC
TRBV28	TRBJ2-1	NA	NA	CASRVGYNEQFF	TGTGCCAGCAGGGTCGGGTACAATGAGCAGTTCTTC
TRBV2	TRBJ1-2	TRBD1	NA	CASSWGQGLGYTF	TGTGCCAGCAGTTGGGGACAGGGGTTAGGCTACACCTTC
TRBV27	TRBJ1-1	NA	NA	CASKSLGWADFEAFF	TGTGCCAGCAAATCTCTGGGGTGGGCGGACTTTGAAGCTTTCTTT
TRBV7-8	TRBJ1-1	NA	NA	CASSPVPMGLQNTEAFF	TGTGCCAGCAGCCCCGTTCCGATGGGGCTCCAGAACACTGAAGCTTTCTTT
TRBV2	TRBJ2-5	TRBD1	NA	CASRSRTGLEETQYF	TGTGCCAGCAGAAGCAGGACAGGGTTGGAAGAGACCCAGTACTTC
TRBV19	TRBJ2-3	NA	few	CASSTGGHTQYF	TGTGCCAGTAGTACCGGTGGGCATACGCAGTATTTT
TRBV7-9	TRBJ1-1	TRBD1	NA	CASSLQGAYTEAFF	TGTGCCAGCAGCTTACAGGGGGCCTACACTGAAGCTTTCTTT
TRBV28	TRBJ1-5	NA	NA	CASSLAGNQPQHF	TGTGCCAGCAGTTTAGCGGGAAATCAGCCCCAGCATTTT
TRBV5-1	TRBJ2-7	TRBD2	NA	CASRMSSGSYEQYF	TGCGCCAGCAGAATGTCTAGCGGGAGCTACGAGCAGTACTTC
TRBV4-3	TRBJ2-1	TRBD2	once	CASSQDRGLEQFF	TGCGCCAGCAGCCAAGACCGGGGACTAGAACAGTTCTTC
TRBV7-6	TRBJ2-1	TRBD2	once	CASSLGLAGSEQFF	TGTGCCAGCAGCCTAGGACTAGCGGGAAGTGAGCAGTTCTTC
TRBV28	TRBJ2-7	TRBD2	NA	CASRSGLAGVGEQYF	TGTGCCAGCAGATCGGGACTAGCGGGAGTCGGCGAGCAGTACTTC
TRBV5-1	TRBJ2-7	NA	few	CASSFPRSPYEQYF	TGCGCCAGCAGCTTCCCGCGGTCCCCCTACGAGCAGTACTTC
TRBV30	TRBJ2-1	TRBD2	NA	CAWSGAGGEAGYNEQFF	TGTGCCTGGAGTGGTGCGGGAGGGGAAGCAGGTTACAATGAGCAGTTCTTC
TRBV27	TRBJ2-7	TRBD1	NA	CASSPGTGGGHEQYF	TGTGCCAGCAGTCCGGGGACAGGGGGCGGGCACGAGCAGTACTTC
TRBV9	TRBJ2-1	TRBD2	NA	CASSVVASGSHEQFF	TGTGCCAGCAGCGTAGTGGCTAGCGGGAGCCATGAGCAGTTCTTC
TRBV11-2	TRBJ2-2	TRBD2	few	CAIWRAGDPGELFF	TGTGCCATCTGGAGGGCGGGAGATCCCGGGGAGCTGTTTTTT
TRBV27	TRBJ2-1	NA	NA	CASSPGSNNEQFF	TGTGCCAGCAGTCCCGGGTCTAACAATGAGCAGTTCTTC
TRBV7-8	TRBJ1-1	NA	NA	CASSLKRQLNTEAFF	TGTGCCAGCAGCTTAAAACGACAGCTGAACACTGAAGCTTTCTTT
TRBV4-3	TRBJ2-3	TRBD1	NA	CASSQDPAGGITDTQYF	TGCGCCAGCAGCCAAGATCCCGCAGGGGGCATAACAGATACGCAGTATTTT
TRBV6-1	TRBJ2-4	NA	NA	CASSESLDGIQYF	TGTGCCAGCAGTGAATCTCTAGACGGCATTCAGTACTTC
TRBV15	TRBJ2-1	TRBD1	NA	CATSRARTGDYNEQFF	TGTGCCACCAGCAGAGCGCGGACAGGAGACTACAATGAGCAGTTCTTC
TRBV4-2	TRBJ2-7	TRBD2	NA	CASSQAPAAGANEQYF	TGTGCCAGCAGCCAAGCCCCCGCCGCGGGAGCAAACGAGCAGTACTTC
TRBV7-8	TRBJ1-5	NA	once	CASSPRQFNSNQPQHF	TGTGCCAGCAGCCCCCGACAGTTTAATAGCAATCAGCCCCAGCATTTT
TRBV6-5	TRBJ1-2	NA	NA	CASRTGTDYGYTF	TGTGCCAGCAGAACCGGGACTGACTATGGCTACACCTTC
TRBV28	TRBJ2-3	NA	NA	CASSSSDTQYF	TGTGCCAGCAGTTCATCAGATACGCAGTATTTT
TRBV19	TRBJ2-7	TRBD2	once	CASSLQAGGSSYEQYF	TGTGCCAGTAGTCTCCAAGCGGGAGGGAGCTCCTACGAGCAGTACTTC
TRBV6-4	TRBJ2-1	TRBD2	NA	CASSGSSGGGNEQFF	TGTGCCAGCAGTGGGAGTAGCGGGGGCGGTAATGAGCAGTTCTTC